This is a list of T cell receptor beta chains from one sample in a study of beta chain features in type 1 diabetes. The assay was immunoSEQ multiplex PCR, and TCRdb's table has in-frame clones only and misses some. The table lists hundreds of thousands of clones, over 13% of them singletons. The specimen was naive CD4+ T cells from blood. The source is a man in his late teens or twenties with type 1 diabetes. CDR3s include the opening cysteine and the closing phenylalanine or tryptophan. D genes are given only for firm matches. Clone size is given for some rows only: seen once, a few or many times, or a class if the clone is expanded.

TRBJ1-5 | - | - | TRBV7-2 | TGTGCCAGCAGTTCAGGAGAGTCCGGTCAGCCCCAGCATTTT | CASSSGESGQPQHF
TRBJ2-7 | few | - | TRBV5-1 | TGCGCCAGCAGCTTTCAGGGGACGACATCCTACGAGCAGTACTTC | CASSFQGTTSYEQYF
TRBJ2-1 | - | - | TRBV18 | TGTGCCAGCTCACCACGGCCAGTTAATTACAATGAGCAGTTCTTC | CASSPRPVNYNEQFF
TRBJ2-5 | few | TRBD1 | TRBV2 | TGTGCCAGCAATGTCGACAGGGGGGAAGAGACCCAGTACTTC | CASNVDRGEETQYF
TRBJ2-7 | - | TRBD2 | TRBV5-1 | TGCGCCAGCAGCTTGGGCTTTGCGGGAGGGGACGAGCAGTACTTC | CASSLGFAGGDEQYF
TRBJ2-3 | few | - | TRBV29-1 | TGCAGCGTTGGGTGGGAGAGCCCCTCCAGGACTATAACTCTCGGGGATACGCAGTATTTT | CSVGWESPSRTITLGDTQYF
TRBJ2-7 | few | - | TRBV7-9 | TGTGCCAGCAGCTTAGTGGGAAGGGACCAGCAGTACTTC | CASSLVGRDQQYF
TRBJ2-1 | few | TRBD1 | TRBV19 | TGTGCCAGTAGTGATGGATCCGGGACAGGGTATTACAATGAGCAGTTCTTC | CASSDGSGTGYYNEQFF
TRBJ2-3 | - | - | TRBV18 | TGTGCCAGCTCGCCTATCGGCGCAGATACGCAGTATTTT | CASSPIGADTQYF
TRBJ2-3 | - | TRBD2 | TRBV5-6 | TGTGCCAGCAGCTTGACTAGCGGGGACCCCACAGATACGCAGTATTTT | CASSLTSGDPTDTQYF
TRBJ1-2 | - | - | TRBV6-5 | TGTGCCAGCAACGACCCCCGGGGACGTGGCTACACCTTC | CASNDPRGRGYTF
TRBJ2-1 | - | - | TRBV7-2 | TGTGCCAGCAGCTTAGGAGGGGTGGTAGGGAGTGAGCAGTTCTTC | CASSLGGVVGSEQFF
TRBJ2-1 | few | TRBD2 | TRBV5-1 | TGCGCCAGCAGCCCCTTTCTAGCGGCCCCTAATGAGCAGTTCTTC | CASSPFLAAPNEQFF
TRBJ1-1 | - | - | TRBV2 | TGTGCCAGCAGTAGAGGAGGTAACACTGAAGCTTTCTTT | CASSRGGNTEAFF
TRBJ2-5 | few | - | TRBV20-1 | TGCAGTGCTAAGGGGCTCACTAACCAGTACTTC | CSAKGLTNQYF
TRBJ2-7 | few | - | TRBV28 | TGTGCCAGCAGTCCGCTAAGCTACGAGCAGTACTTC | CASSPLSYEQYF
TRBJ2-3 | - | TRBD2 | TRBV7-3 | TGTGCCAGCAGCCCCTCCCTAGCGGGGGGGCGAGATACGCAGTATTTT | CASSPSLAGGRDTQYF
TRBJ2-7 | - | - | TRBV7-9 | TGTGCCAGCAGCTACCGGGACCTGTCCTACGAGCAGTACTTC | CASSYRDLSYEQYF
TRBJ2-7 | - | - | TRBV6-1 | TGTGCCAGCATGAGGGTGGCTGGACTGTCCTACGAGCAGTACTTC | CASMRVAGLSYEQYF
TRBJ1-1 | few | - | TRBV7-9 | TGTGCCAGCAGCGAGGGATCTCCTACTGAAGCTTTCTTT | CASSEGSPTEAFF
TRBJ2-4 | - | - | TRBV9 | TGTGCCAGCAGCACAGGACAGAACCGGGACATTCAGTACTTC | CASSTGQNRDIQYF
TRBJ2-5 | - | - | TRBV6-5 | TGTGCCAGCAGTTACAAACAAGAGACCCAGTACTTC | CASSYKQETQYF
TRBJ1-4 | - | - | TRBV29-1 | TGCAGCGTGGAGCTGCTCAATGAAAAACTGTTTTTT | CSVELLNEKLFF
TRBJ2-3 | - | - | TRBV6-5 | TGTGCCAGCAGTCGGAGCGGACCTAGCACAGATACGCAGTATTTT | CASSRSGPSTDTQYF
TRBJ1-1 | - | TRBD1 | TRBV25-1 | TGTGCCAGCAGTGAAGGGGGGAGGGGGCCAATTGAAGCTTTCTTT | CASSEGGRGPIEAFF
TRBJ1-1 | - | TRBD1 | TRBV30 | TGTGCCTGGGGGACAGGGTGGAACACTGAAGCTTTCTTT | CAWGTGWNTEAFF
TRBJ2-5 | - | - | TRBV5-1 | TGCGCCAGCAGCTTGGCCCCAGGGTTAAGCGAGACCCAGTACTTC | CASSLAPGLSETQYF
TRBJ1-5 | - | - | TRBV5-1 | TGCGCCAGCAGCCCCTCCGGGCCGCCTGAGGATCAGCCCCAGCATTTT | CASSPSGPPEDQPQHF
TRBJ2-7 | few | - | TRBV13 | TGTGCCAGCAGCCCTGGATGGCTCGAGTACGAGCAGTACTTC | CASSPGWLEYEQYF
TRBJ2-5 | - | TRBD1 | TRBV30 | TGTGCCTGGGGACAGGGCGGGACCCAGTACTTC | CAWGQGGTQYF
TRBJ2-7 | - | TRBD2 | TRBV4-2 | TGTGCCAGCAGCCAACAGAGCGGGGGGGCGGCCTACGAGCAGTACTTC | CASSQQSGGAAYEQYF
TRBJ2-1 | - | - | TRBV7-2 | TGTGCCAGCAGCTTGGGACGGATCAATGAGCAGTTCTTC | CASSLGRINEQFF
TRBJ2-2 | few | - | TRBV7-9 | TGTGCCAGCAGCTTAGTCAGGCCCGCAGCGAACACCGGGGAGCTGTTTTTT | CASSLVRPAANTGELFF
TRBJ2-3 | few | - | TRBV7-9 | TGTGCCTTCTCCGACCGCACAGATACGCAGTATTTT | CAFSDRTDTQYF
TRBJ1-1 | - | TRBD1 | TRBV5-1 | TGCGCCAGCAGCTTGGACAGGGGGTCTACTGAAGCTTTCTTT | CASSLDRGSTEAFF
TRBJ2-4 | - | - | TRBV7-6 | TGTGCCAGCGGGATCCCTGGGAACATTCAGTACTTC | CASGIPGNIQYF
TRBJ1-2 | few | TRBD1 | TRBV25-1 | TGTGCCAGCAGTGCCTACAACAGGGGGACTAACTATGGCTACACCTTC | CASSAYNRGTNYGYTF
TRBJ2-5 | few | - | TRBV5-1 | TGCGCCAGCAGCTTGGGTAGCGCTTTTGAGACCCAGTACTTC | CASSLGSAFETQYF
TRBJ2-3 | few | TRBD2 | TRBV28 | TGTGCCAGCAGTGAACTAGCGGGGGGGCAAGATACGCAGTATTTT | CASSELAGGQDTQYF
TRBJ1-2 | few | - | TRBV29-1 | TGCAGCATAGCGCCTAGGGGGTTAGACTATGGCTACACCTTC | CSIAPRGLDYGYTF
TRBJ2-3 | few | - | TRBV27 | TGTGCCAGCGGGGTTCGGTCGATCGATACGCAGTATTTT | CASGVRSIDTQYF